Listed below are T cell receptor beta chains from one sample, sequenced in a study of siplizumab effects on memory and regulatory T cells. Generated by immunoSEQ multiplex PCR, the TCRdb table keeps only in-frame clones and is missing some. In the table there are over 70,000 clones, approximately 90% of which are singletons. The sample taken for sequencing was CD4+ T cells sorted from blood. The receptors derive from a human donor in good health. Each CDR3 is given with its conserved first and last residue. The order of the fields is clone size, V gene, J gene, D gene, CDR3 protein, CDR3 DNA. The D gene is left open where the match is weak. The size of a clone is reported for some rows only, either as once, few or many, or as a class for expanded clones.

.	TRBV18	TRBJ1-6	.	CASSPRQQPSPLHF	TGTGCCAGCTCACCAAGACAGCAACCCTCACCCCTCCACTTT
.	TRBV6-6	TRBJ1-1	TRBD1	CASSRRTGLNTEAFF	TGTGCCAGCAGCCGACGGACAGGCCTGAACACTGAAGCTTTCTTT
.	TRBV5-6	TRBJ2-1	.	CASTPRGAYNEQFF	TGTGCCAGCACCCCCAGGGGCGCCTACAATGAGCAGTTCTTC
.	TRBV5-1	TRBJ1-1	.	CASSSGIQGLTEAFF	TGCGCCAGCAGCTCTGGAATTCAAGGACTCACTGAAGCTTTCTTT
.	TRBV7-6	TRBJ2-2	.	CASSPPLSTGELFF	TGTGCCAGCAGCCCGCCACTAAGCACCGGGGAGCTGTTTTTT
.	TRBV6-1	TRBJ1-5	TRBD1	CASSEEQGASQPQHF	TGTGCCAGCAGTGAAGAGCAGGGGGCGAGTCAGCCCCAGCATTTT
.	TRBV15	TRBJ1-2	TRBD1	CATSNSRDSSSPLYGYTF	TGTGCCACCAGCAACTCTCGGGACAGCAGCTCCCCCCTCTATGGCTACACCTTC
.	TRBV5-4	TRBJ2-7	TRBD2	CASSSASGSEEQYF	TGTGCCAGCAGTTCCGCTAGCGGGAGCGAAGAGCAGTACTTC
once	TRBV6-6	TRBJ2-3	.	CASSTQGSLDTQYF	TGTGCCAGCAGTACTCAGGGGTCGTTGGATACGCAGTATTTT
.	TRBV11-3	TRBJ2-5	.	CASSLGGTETQYF	TGTGCCAGCAGCTTAGGCGGGACTGAGACCCAGTACTTC
.	TRBV27	TRBJ2-2	.	CASSFLTGTTGELFF	TGTGCCAGCAGTTTCCTAACAGGGACCACCGGGGAGCTGTTTTTT
.	TRBV7-6	TRBJ1-3	.	CASSTSPGQGSSGNTIYF	TGTGCCAGCAGCACGAGCCCGGGACAAGGAAGCTCTGGAAACACCATATATTTT
.	TRBV7-8	TRBJ1-3	.	CASSLGGTSGNTIYF	TGTGCCAGCAGCTTGGGGGGCACCTCTGGAAACACCATATATTTT
.	TRBV7-9	TRBJ2-3	.	CASSPEDRQADTQYF	TGTGCCAGCAGCCCTGAAGACAGACAAGCAGATACGCAGTATTTT
.	TRBV5-6	TRBJ2-4	.	CASSSPSGRNIQYF	TGTGCCAGCAGCTCCCCGTCGGGGAGAAACATTCAGTACTTC
.	TRBV7-6	TRBJ2-7	TRBD1	CASSPESGTGGYEQYF	TGTGCCAGCAGCCCTGAGTCCGGGACAGGAGGCTACGAGCAGTACTTC
.	TRBV5-4	TRBJ2-2	TRBD2	CASSRTSGSFTGELFF	TGTGCCAGCAGCAGGACTAGCGGGAGCTTTACCGGGGAGCTGTTTTTT
.	TRBV9	TRBJ1-4	.	CASSVGRSTNEKLFF	TGTGCCAGCAGCGTAGGCAGGTCAACTAATGAAAAACTGTTTTTT
.	TRBV10-3	TRBJ2-5	.	CATGTGSGGETQYF	TGTGCCACCGGTACCGGGAGTGGGGGCGAGACCCAGTACTTC
.	TRBV21-1	TRBJ1-2	.	CASSNGEERQGAKGGYTF	TGTGCCAGCAGCAACGGGGAGGAGAGACAGGGGGCTAAGGGAGGCTACACCTTC
.	TRBV19	TRBJ2-2	TRBD1	CASSQRQGATGELFF	TGTGCCAGTAGTCAACGACAGGGGGCGACCGGGGAGCTGTTTTTT
once	TRBV7-8	TRBJ2-1	.	CASSLTAGREEQFF	TGTGCCAGCAGCTTAACGGCTGGTCGGGAGGAGCAGTTCTTC
.	TRBV6-1	TRBJ1-6	.	CASINSLNSPLHF	TGTGCCAGCATAAACAGTTTAAATTCACCCCTCCACTTT
.	TRBV28	TRBJ2-1	.	CASSLTGYPSYNEQFF	TGTGCCAGCAGTTTAACCGGCTACCCCTCCTACAATGAGCAGTTCTTC
.	TRBV28	TRBJ1-2	TRBD1	CASSDSAWTGAMGGYTF	TGTGCCAGCAGTGACTCAGCCTGGACAGGGGCGATGGGTGGCTACACCTTC
.	TRBV6-1	TRBJ2-1	.	CASSVGGEQFF	TGTGCCAGCAGTGTAGGGGGTGAGCAGTTCTTC
.	TRBV6-5	TRBJ1-2	.	CASKRTGLTLYGYTF	TGTGCCAGCAAAAGAACAGGGCTTACACTCTATGGCTACACCTTC
.	TRBV7-9	TRBJ2-5	TRBD1	CASSLGQVQETQYF	TGTGCCAGCAGCTTGGGACAGGTCCAAGAGACCCAGTACTTC
.	TRBV6-1	TRBJ2-7	.	CASRRRSPGEQYF	TGTGCCAGCAGGAGGAGGTCGCCCGGAGAGCAGTACTTC
.	TRBV28	TRBJ1-5	.	CASSSPTPSNQPQHF	TGTGCCAGCAGTTCCCCTACACCAAGCAATCAGCCCCAGCATTTT
.	TRBV2	TRBJ2-7	.	CASSKVVYEQYF	TGTGCCAGCAGCAAAGTGGTCTACGAGCAGTACTTC
.	TRBV29-1	TRBJ1-1	.	CSAAGGSRNTEAFF	TGCAGCGCCGCTGGGGGATCCAGGAACACTGAAGCTTTCTTT
once	TRBV11-2	TRBJ2-3	TRBD2	CASSFSGTFLDTQYF	TGTGCCAGCAGCTTTAGCGGGACTTTTTTGGATACGCAGTATTTT
.	TRBV6-5	TRBJ1-1	.	CASSYERHTEAFF	TGTGCCAGCAGTTACGAGAGACACACTGAAGCTTTCTTT
.	TRBV28	TRBJ2-3	TRBD1	CASSTRQGPTDTQYF	TGTGCCAGCAGTACACGACAGGGACCCACAGATACGCAGTATTTT
.	TRBV19	TRBJ2-7	TRBD1	CASSIAADRVGYEQYF	TGTGCCAGTAGTATAGCAGCAGACAGGGTCGGCTACGAGCAGTACTTC
.	TRBV5-4	TRBJ1-1	.	CASSREGAVNTEAFF	TGTGCCAGCAGCCGGGAAGGGGCGGTGAACACTGAAGCTTTCTTT
.	TRBV6-1	TRBJ2-3	.	CASTVNVGTDTQYF	TGTGCCAGCACCGTCAACGTCGGCACAGATACGCAGTATTTT
.	TRBV11-3	TRBJ2-2	TRBD2	CASSSRLAGGTGELFF	TGTGCCAGCAGCTCTAGACTAGCGGGTGGGACCGGGGAGCTGTTTTTT
once	TRBV5-1	TRBJ2-4	TRBD2	CASSFGGAKNIQYF	TGCGCCAGCAGCTTCGGGGGGGCCAAAAACATTCAGTACTTC
.	TRBV5-5	TRBJ1-4	.	CASTSLPGSVDEKLFF	TGTGCCAGCACCTCCCTCCCAGGTAGCGTTGATGAAAAACTGTTTTTT
once	TRBV30	TRBJ2-5	TRBD2	CAWSKYRTGTSGRRYQETQYF	TGTGCCTGGAGTAAATACCGAACCGGGACTAGCGGGAGGAGGTACCAAGAGACCCAGTACTTC